The sequence of this T cell receptor (beta chain) was determined in a study of human thymus T cells. The V gene's germline CDR1 is MGHDK and CDR2 SYGVNS. V was cut by 8 bases and J by 3 bases, with 2 bases left in between. The length of the CDR3 is 10 residues. Sequenced by immunoSEQ multiplex PCR; TCRdb stores in-frame clones only, minus some. Altogether approximately 46,000 clones are present, around 95% being singletons, with the ten largest covering around 0.2%. J is TRBJ2-1 and V is TRBV25-1; D not certain. The sequencing sample was made of blood. This clonotype originated in a girl under two years old with a congenital heart defect but otherwise immunologically healthy. The CDR3 sequence: CASGYNEQFF. Here the CDR3 DNA reads TGTGCCAGCGGCTACAATGAGCAGTTCTTC.